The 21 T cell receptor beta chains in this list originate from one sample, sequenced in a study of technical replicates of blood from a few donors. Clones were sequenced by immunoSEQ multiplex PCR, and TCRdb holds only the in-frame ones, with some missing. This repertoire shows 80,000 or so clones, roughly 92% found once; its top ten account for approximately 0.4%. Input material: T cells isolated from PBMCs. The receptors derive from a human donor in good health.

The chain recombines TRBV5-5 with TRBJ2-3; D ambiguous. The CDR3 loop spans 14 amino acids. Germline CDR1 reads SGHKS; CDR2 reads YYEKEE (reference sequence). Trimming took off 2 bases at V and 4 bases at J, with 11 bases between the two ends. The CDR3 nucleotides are TGTGCCAGCAGCTTATATATAGCTTCAGATACGCAGTATTTT. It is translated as CASSLYIASDTQYF.

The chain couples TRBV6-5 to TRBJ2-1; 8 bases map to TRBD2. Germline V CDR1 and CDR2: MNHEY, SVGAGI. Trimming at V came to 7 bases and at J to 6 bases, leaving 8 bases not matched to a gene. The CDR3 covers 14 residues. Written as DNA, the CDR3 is TGTGCCAGCATTGAAGCGGGAGTCGGCAATGAGCAGTTCTTC. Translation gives CASIEAGVGNEQFF.

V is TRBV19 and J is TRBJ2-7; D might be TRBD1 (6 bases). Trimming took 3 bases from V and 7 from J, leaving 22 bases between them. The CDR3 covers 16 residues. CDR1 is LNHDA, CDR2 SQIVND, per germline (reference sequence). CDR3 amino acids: CASSMPRQVGNLEQYF. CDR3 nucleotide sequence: TGTGCCAGTAGTATGCCCCGACAGGTGGGTAATTTGGAGCAGTACTTC.

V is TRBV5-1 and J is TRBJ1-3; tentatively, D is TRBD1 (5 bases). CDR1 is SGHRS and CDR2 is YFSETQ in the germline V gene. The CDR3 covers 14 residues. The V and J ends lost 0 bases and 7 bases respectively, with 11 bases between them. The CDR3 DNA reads TGCGCCAGCAGCTTGGCCGGGGGGAGTAACACCATATATTTT. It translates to CASSLAGGSNTIYF.

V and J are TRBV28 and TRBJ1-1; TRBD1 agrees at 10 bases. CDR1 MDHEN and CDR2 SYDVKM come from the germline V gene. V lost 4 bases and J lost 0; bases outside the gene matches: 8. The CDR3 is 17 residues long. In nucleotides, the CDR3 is TGTGCCAGCAGTTCCCGGGACAGGGGTCTCCTGAACACTGAAGCTTTCTTT. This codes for CASSSRDRGLLNTEAFF.

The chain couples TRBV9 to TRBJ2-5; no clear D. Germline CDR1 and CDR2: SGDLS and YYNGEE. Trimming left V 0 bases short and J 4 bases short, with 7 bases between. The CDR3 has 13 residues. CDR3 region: CASSVGPRETQYF. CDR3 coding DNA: TGTGCCAGCAGCGTAGGCCCGAGAGAGACCCAGTACTTC.

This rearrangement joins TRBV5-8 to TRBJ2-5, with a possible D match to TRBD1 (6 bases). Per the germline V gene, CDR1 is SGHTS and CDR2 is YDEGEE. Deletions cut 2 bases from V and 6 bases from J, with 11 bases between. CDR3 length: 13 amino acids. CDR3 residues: CASSLFTGKTQYF. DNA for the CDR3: TGTGCCAGCAGCTTATTTACAGGGAAGACCCAGTACTTC. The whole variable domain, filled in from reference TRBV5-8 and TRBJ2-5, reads EAGVTQSPTHLIKTRGQQATLRCSPISGHTSVYWYQQALGLGLQFLLWYDEGEERNRGNFPPRFSGRQFPNYSSELNVNALELEDSALYLCASSLFTGKTQYFGPGTRLLVL.

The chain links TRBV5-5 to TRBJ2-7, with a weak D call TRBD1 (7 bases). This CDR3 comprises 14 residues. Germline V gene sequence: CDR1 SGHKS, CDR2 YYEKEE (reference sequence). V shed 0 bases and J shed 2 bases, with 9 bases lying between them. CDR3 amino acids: CASSLAGGTYEQYF. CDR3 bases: TGTGCCAGCAGCTTGGCAGGGGGGACCTACGAGCAGTACTTC. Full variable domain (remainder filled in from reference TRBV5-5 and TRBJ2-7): DAGVTQSPTHLIKTRGQQVTLRCSPISGHKSVSWYQQVLGQGPQFIFQYYEKEERGRGNFPDRFSARQFPNYSSELNVNALLLGDSALYLCASSLAGGTYEQYFGPGTRLTVT.

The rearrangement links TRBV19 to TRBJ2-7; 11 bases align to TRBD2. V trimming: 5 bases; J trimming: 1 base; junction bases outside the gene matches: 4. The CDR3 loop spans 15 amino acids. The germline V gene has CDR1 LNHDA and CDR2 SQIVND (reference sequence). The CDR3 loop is CASSSGLAASYEQYF. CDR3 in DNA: TGTGCCAGTAGTTCGGGACTAGCGGCTTCCTACGAGCAGTACTTC.

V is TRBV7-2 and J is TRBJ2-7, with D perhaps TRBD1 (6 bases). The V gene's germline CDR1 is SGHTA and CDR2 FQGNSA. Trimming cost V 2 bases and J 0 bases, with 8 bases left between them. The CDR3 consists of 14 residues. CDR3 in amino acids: CASSLTQGSYEQYF. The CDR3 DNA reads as TGTGCCAGCAGCTTAACACAGGGCTCCTACGAGCAGTACTTC.

The CDR3 is CAISYSGTGKADTQYF. DNA for the CDR3: TGTGCCATCAGCTATTCCGGGACAGGGAAGGCAGATACGCAGTATTTT. The chain is built from TRBV10-3 and TRBJ2-3; 9 bases are a match to TRBD1. From germline, CDR1 is ENHRY and CDR2 SYGVKD. The CDR3 extends over 16 amino acids. The junction had 11 bases not matched to a gene; V was cut back by 6 bases and J by 4 bases.

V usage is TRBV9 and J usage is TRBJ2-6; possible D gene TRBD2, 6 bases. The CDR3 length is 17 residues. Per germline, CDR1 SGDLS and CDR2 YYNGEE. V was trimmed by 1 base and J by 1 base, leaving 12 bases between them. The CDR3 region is CASSVNTGVSGANVLTF. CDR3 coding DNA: TGTGCCAGCAGCGTAAATACGGGAGTGTCTGGGGCCAACGTCCTGACTTTC.

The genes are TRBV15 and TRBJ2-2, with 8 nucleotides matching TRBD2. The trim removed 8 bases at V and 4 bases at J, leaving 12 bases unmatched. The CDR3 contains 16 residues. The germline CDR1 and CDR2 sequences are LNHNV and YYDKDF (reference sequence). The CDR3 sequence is CATLPGGESVTGELFF. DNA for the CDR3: TGTGCCACCCTACCGGGGGGGGAGTCGGTCACCGGGGAGCTGTTTTTT.

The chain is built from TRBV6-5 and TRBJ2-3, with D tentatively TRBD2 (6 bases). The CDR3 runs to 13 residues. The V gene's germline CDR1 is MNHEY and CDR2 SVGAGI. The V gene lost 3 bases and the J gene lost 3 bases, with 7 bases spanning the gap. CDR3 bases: TGTGCCAGCAGTTATGGGGGGACAGATACGCAGTATTTT. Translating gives CASSYGGTDTQYF.

The CDR3 region is CASSGGRGQPQHF. The DNA for the CDR3 is TGCGCCAGCAGTGGTGGGAGGGGTCAGCCCCAGCATTTT. V is TRBV10-1 and J is TRBJ1-5, with a tentative D call TRBD1 (5 bases). V lost 4 bases and J 6 bases, leaving 10 bases between the germline ends. The CDR3 is made up of 13 amino acids. Germline assignment: CDR1 WNHNN and CDR2 SYGVQD (reference sequence).

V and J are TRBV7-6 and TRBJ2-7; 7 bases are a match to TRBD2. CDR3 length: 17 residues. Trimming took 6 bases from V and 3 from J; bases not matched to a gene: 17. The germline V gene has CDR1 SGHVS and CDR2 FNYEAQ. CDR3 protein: CASSYYKPGDYNYEQYF. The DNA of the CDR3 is TGTGCCAGCAGTTATTACAAACCGGGGGACTATAACTACGAGCAGTACTTC.

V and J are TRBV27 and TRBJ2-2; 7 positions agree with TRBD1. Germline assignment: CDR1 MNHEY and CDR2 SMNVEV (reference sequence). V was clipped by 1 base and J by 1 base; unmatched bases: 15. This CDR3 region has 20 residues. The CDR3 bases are TGTGCCAGCAGTTTATTTCTTCCCTGGGACAGAAACAGGAACACCGGGGAGCTGTTTTTT. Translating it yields CASSLFLPWDRNRNTGELFF.

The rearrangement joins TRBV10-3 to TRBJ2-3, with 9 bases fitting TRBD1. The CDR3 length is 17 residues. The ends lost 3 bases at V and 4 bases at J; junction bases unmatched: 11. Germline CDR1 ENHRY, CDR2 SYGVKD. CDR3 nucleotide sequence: TGTGCCATCAGTGATTTCGGGACAGGGTTGGTGTCAGATACGCAGTATTTT. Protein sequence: CAISDFGTGLVSDTQYF.

The CDR3 region has the DNA TGTGCCTGGAGTGTGACAGGGAATTTTGCCAATGGCTACACCTTC. Amino acids: CAWSVTGNFANGYTF. The rearrangement joins TRBV30 to TRBJ1-2; 7 nucleotides agree with TRBD1. The V gene's germline CDR1 is GTSNPN and CDR2 SVGIG (reference sequence). Trimming at V came to 0 bases and at J to 6 bases, leaving 10 bases not matched to a gene. The CDR3 is made up of 15 amino acids.

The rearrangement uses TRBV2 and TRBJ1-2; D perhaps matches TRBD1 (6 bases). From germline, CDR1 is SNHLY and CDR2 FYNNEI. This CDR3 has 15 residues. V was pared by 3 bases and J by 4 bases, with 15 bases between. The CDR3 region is CASSDRRGTGYGYTF. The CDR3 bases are TGTGCCAGCAGTGACCGCAGGGGAACGGGCTATGGCTACACCTTC.

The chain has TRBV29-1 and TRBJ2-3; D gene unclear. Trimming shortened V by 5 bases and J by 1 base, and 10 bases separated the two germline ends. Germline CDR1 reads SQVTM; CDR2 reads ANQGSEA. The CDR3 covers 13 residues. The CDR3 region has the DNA TGCAGCGTTAATTACAGAGGCACAGATACGCAGTATTTT. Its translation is CSVNYRGTDTQYF.